This entry features one T cell receptor (beta chain) sequence. What it binds is unknown. This sample was taken from a study of T cell responses to AZD1222 COVID-19 vaccine. Whole-study findings and limits: Donors in the cohort were predominantly white British and more often female, and clonal diversity was possibly underestimated. Only a handful of AZD1222 recipients tested seropositive at baseline. Close to half of all spike-specific TCRs reportedly target regions of the variants that are unmutated.

Looked up from germline, CDR1 is SGHAT and CDR2 is FQNNGV. There are 16 residues in the CDR3. The ends lost 7 bases at V and 0 bases at J; junction bases unmatched: 7. The table came from immunoSEQ multiplex PCR; TCRdb's copy has only in-frame clones and leaves some out. Of 65,000 or so clones in the sample, around 83% were seen once. This TCR was sampled from an adult in good health. The sequencing used peripheral blood, collected on day 0 of AZD1222 vaccination. The rearrangement links TRBV11-2 to TRBJ2-1; 9 bases line up with TRBD2. This chain's CDR3 is CASTQAGGFSYNEQFF. The CDR3 nucleotides read TGTGCCAGCACCCAAGCGGGGGGATTCTCCTACAATGAGCAGTTCTTC.